The entry below gives a single T cell receptor (beta chain) sequence along with its context. Germline values: CDR1 LGHNA, CDR2 YSLEER. V trimming: 4 bases; J trimming: 9 bases; junction bases outside the gene matches: 10. The CDR3 is made up of 15 amino acids. These data belong to a study of blood T cells in healthy people across ages. Next came a second PCR, run for roughly 6 to 11 cycles, which used a sample-barcoded 5' primer along with a J-beta primer mix. TCRdb independently ran MiXCR on the 5' RACE reads; one entry per CDR3 protein. Of 920,000 or so distinct CDR3 sequences listed, under 55% are singletons.

The origin of this receptor is a woman aged 55-69 years in good health. The chain employs TRBV4-3 and TRBJ2-1; 9 nucleotides match TRBD2. Sequencing was done on a sample of blood. CDR3 protein: CASSPIGGGGSEQFF. CDR3 coding DNA: TGCGCCAGCAGCCCGATTGGCGGGGGGGGCAGTGAGCAGTTCTTC.